This T cell receptor (beta chain) stems from a study of OX40 agonist ivuxolimab in advanced cancers. Background on the whole study: Ivuxolimab was a fully human IgG2 agonistic monoclonal antibody targeting the costimulatory receptor OX40 (CD134). A male proportion of roughly 80% and a mean age of around 60 years, ranging from roughly 23 to 90, were recorded for the dose-escalation cohort. Partial responses occurred in three dose-escalation patients, of whom one had hepatocellular carcinoma and two had cutaneous melanoma. Prior anti-PD-1, anti-PD-L1 or anti-CTLA-4 therapy was permitted, and approximately 40% of dose-escalation patients had received checkpoint inhibitors. Intravenous ivuxolimab was administered to patients every 2 weeks at six dose levels: 0.01, 0.1, 0.3, 1.5, 3 and 10 mg/kg. Among the roughly 54 dose-escalation patients, approximately 20 had hepatocellular carcinoma, roughly 15 melanoma, 9 renal cell carcinoma and 9 head and neck cancer. The paper describes the monotherapy dose-escalation part (N of about 50 patients) of the phase I trial of ivuxolimab. The point of sequencing TCRbeta in the periphery was to test whether ivuxolimab changed TCR sequence diversity and drove clonal T-cell expansion.

Patients with autoimmune disease history or receiving systemic immunosuppression were excluded from the trial. In every dose cohort, peripheral blood was drawn for TCR sequencing at baseline, cycle 4 day 1, and cycle 7 day 1. Samples came from an open-label, multicenter, first-in-human phase I dose-escalation trial of ivuxolimab. Adults with locally advanced or metastatic head and neck squamous cell, hepatocellular, melanoma or renal cell carcinoma were enrolled in the trial. Before TCR sequencing, CD4+ T cells and CD8+ T cells were sorted from peripheral blood as separate populations. Looking up the germline V gene yields CDR1 SGHVS and CDR2 FQNEAQ. V lost 0 bases and J lost 0 bases; the stretch between them is 12 bases long. The CDR3 spans 16 residues, from the cysteine through the phenylalanine. The CDR3 DNA has 48 bases and is translated from base 1. A remark on this clone: What antigen it recognizes has not been identified. No per-base quality is available; no much larger clone lies one base away.

Results the study describes overall, beyond this receptor: Clonal expansion of both CD4+ and CD8+ blood T cells was observed from baseline to week 6 at doses 0.1 to 3.0 mg/kg. After ivuxolimab, more expanded clones were found on average in CD8+ T cells than in CD4+ T cells. Low levels of normalized T-cell clonal expansion were also seen in some nonresponding patients. Antigen specificity was not determined for the clonally expanded peripheral T cells. In the 0.1-3.0 mg/kg groups, partial responders had among the lowest normalized peripheral clonal expansion, particularly in CD8+ T cells.

Genomic DNA was extracted from sorted cells for sequencing of the TCRbeta CDR3 region. TCRbeta CDR3 regions were sequenced using the immunoSEQ Assay. As stored in TCRdb, this immuneACCESS dataset retains in-frame rearrangements with V and J assigned. A fraction of the clones does not appear; measured against another copy, unresolved V genes explain less than half of the discrepancy, and the remainder lacks a known reason. The sample has over 50,000 clones on record, 89% of them singletons. The ten largest clones capture 15% to 20% of the sample. This receptor was obtained from an adult with an advanced solid tumor such as melanoma, head and neck, liver or kidney cancer. The sequences come from CD4+ or CD8+ T cells sorted from blood, collected in a trial of the OX40 agonist ivuxolimab. In this chain, TRBV7-8 is recombined with TRBJ2-7; the D gene is not confidently resolved. In nucleotide form, the sequence is TGTGCCAGCAGCTTAGCGATGATAGGAAGCTCCTACGAGCAGTACTTC. It translates to CASSLAMIGSSYEQYF.